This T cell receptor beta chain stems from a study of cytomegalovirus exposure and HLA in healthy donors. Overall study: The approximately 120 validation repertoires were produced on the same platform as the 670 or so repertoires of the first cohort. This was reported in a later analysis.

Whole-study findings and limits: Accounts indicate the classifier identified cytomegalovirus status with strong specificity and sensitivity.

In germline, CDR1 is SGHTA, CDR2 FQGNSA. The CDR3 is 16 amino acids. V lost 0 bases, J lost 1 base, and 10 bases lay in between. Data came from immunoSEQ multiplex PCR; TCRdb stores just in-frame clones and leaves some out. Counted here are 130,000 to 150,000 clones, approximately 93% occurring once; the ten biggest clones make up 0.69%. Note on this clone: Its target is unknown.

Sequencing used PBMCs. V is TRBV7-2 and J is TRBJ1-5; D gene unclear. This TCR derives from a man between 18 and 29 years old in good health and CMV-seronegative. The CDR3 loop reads CASSLAGSRSNQPQHF. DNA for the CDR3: TGTGCCAGCAGCTTAGCGGGTTCGAGGAGCAATCAGCCCCAGCATTTT.